This section outlines one T cell receptor (beta chain) sequence together with its context. The sample has other DNA sequences that encode this CDR3 too. Some clones are missing from TCRdb's copy, which holds only in-frame ones; the method was immunoSEQ multiplex PCR. The sample shows about 1 million clones, under 80% of them seen only once. The entry originates in a study of shared clonotypes between healthy human individuals. CDR1 is KGHSH, CDR2 LQKENI, per germline. There are 14 residues in the CDR3. Trimming removed 3 bases from V and 1 base from J, with 9 bases in between. The sequenced sample consisted of memory CD4+ T cells sorted from blood. Subset specified: CD45RA-negative fraction. V usage is TRBV18 and J usage is TRBJ1-2; perhaps TRBD1 as D (6 bases). This TCR came from a young man in good health. The CDR3 region is CASSPLDSNYGYTF. For the CDR3, the DNA is TGTGCCAGCTCACCCCTGGACAGTAACTATGGCTACACCTTC.